The present T cell receptor beta chain was sequenced within a study of cytomegalovirus exposure and HLA in healthy donors. Study observations and caveats: Rarity held for most TCR sequences, but there were some public TCRs that occurred in many donors. Testing in vitro showed a few CMV-associated chains specific for CMV antigens. Reported results showed that the classifier diagnosed cytomegalovirus status with high specificity and sensitivity.

Sequencing used immunoSEQ multiplex PCR; TCRdb keeps in-frame clones, though not all of them. Of about 330,000 clones detected, roughly 90% appear once; the ten largest clones hold approximately 1.2%. The donors belonged to the approximately 120-subject validation cohort, separate from the roughly 670-subject first cohort. Germline V lookup: CDR1 LGHNA, CDR2 YNFKEQ. The length of the CDR3 is 15 residues. With V trimmed by 4 bases and J by 5 bases, 5 bases remained unmatched. Concerning this clone itself: Its matching antigen is unknown.

The receptor was derived from a woman aged 25 to 39 in good health and CMV-seropositive. The rearrangement uses TRBV4-2 and TRBJ2-2, with 9 nucleotides matching TRBD1. The specimen sequenced was PBMCs. The CDR3 DNA follows: TGTGCCAGCAGCCTCGGGACAGGGTCGACCGGGGAGCTGTTTTTT. Protein product: CASSLGTGSTGELFF.